The 5 T cell receptor beta chains below come from one sample, sequenced in a study of cytomegalovirus exposure and HLA in healthy donors. The assay was immunoSEQ multiplex PCR, and TCRdb's table has in-frame clones only and misses some. This table holds under 200,000 clones, approximately 96% found once. The sample comprised PBMCs. The receptors come from a woman in her late teens or twenties in good health and CMV-seronegative.

The chain employs TRBV19 and TRBJ2-3, with 13 nucleotides matching TRBD2. CDR1 is LNHDA and CDR2 is SQIVND in the germline V gene (reference sequence). The length of the CDR3 is 20 residues. Losses at the gene ends were 6 bases for V and 3 bases for J; bases not matched to a gene: 18. CDR3 amino acids: CASSHRGFTSGGAVTDTQYF. The CDR3 nucleotides read TGTGCCAGTAGCCACAGGGGTTTCACTAGCGGGGGGGCGGTGACAGATACGCAGTATTTT.

The chain has TRBV13 and TRBJ2-5; D gene uncertain. The V end lost 5 bases, the J end lost 0 bases, and 4 bases lay between the germline ends. The germline V gene has CDR1 PRHDT and CDR2 FYEKMQ (reference sequence). The CDR3 has 12 residues. The CDR3 spells CASSQDQETQYF. CDR3 nucleotide sequence: TGTGCCAGCAGCCAGGACCAAGAGACCCAGTACTTC.

The chain couples TRBV9 to TRBJ1-3, with 7 bases identical to TRBD1. CDR1 SGDLS and CDR2 YYNGEE come from the germline V gene. Trimming at V came to 3 bases and at J to 0 bases, leaving 9 bases not matched to a gene. The CDR3 length is 17 residues. The CDR3: CASSARDSPSSGNTIYF. Written as DNA, the CDR3 is TGTGCCAGCAGCGCCCGGGACAGTCCTTCCTCTGGAAACACCATATATTTT.

The V gene is TRBV19, the J gene TRBJ2-5, with 12 bases matching TRBD2. J was trimmed by 5 bases and V by 6 bases; bases with no gene match: 4. The CDR3 runs 14 residues. Germline values: CDR1 LNHDA, CDR2 SQIVND (reference sequence). DNA for the CDR3: TGTGCCAGTAGGACTAGCGGGGGTGGGGAGACCCAGTACTTC. As protein: CASRTSGGGETQYF.

The chain couples TRBV6-5 to TRBJ2-5; D possibly corresponds to TRBD2 (6 bases). Trimming left V 8 bases short and J 9 bases short, with 25 bases between. CDR1 is MNHEY and CDR2 is SVGAGI in the germline V gene. CDR3 length: 15 amino acids. Written as DNA, the CDR3 is TGTGCCAGCGGACCCAGGCAGGTCAAGGGAGGAGCCCAGTACTTC. Amino acid sequence: CASGPRQVKGGAQYF.